The clone carrying this TCR beta chain appeared many times. Exclusions: uncontrolled infection, other autoimmune disease, pregnancy, lactation. Clinical symptoms, serum thyroxine and TRAb, thyroid ultrasound and orbital computed tomography together formed the diagnostic basis. V lost 2 bases and J 5 bases, leaving 2 bases between the germline ends. CDR3 length: 11 residues. Researchers took RNA transcripts and amplified the TCR beta CDR3 regions from them. First-round RT-PCR of the TCR CDR3 relied on the HTBI primer set. TCRdb processed the multiplex PCR reads anew with MiXCR; each CDR3 protein has one entry. The table records 700,000 or so distinct CDR3 sequences, more than 12% of them present only once. This sample is drawn from a study of T cells in Graves' hyperthyroidism and ophthalmopathy.

The receptor was isolated from a woman aged 45-60 years with Graves' ophthalmopathy. Sequencing was carried out using blood. V usage is TRBV12-3 or TRBV12-4 and J usage is TRBJ2-3; no reliable D call. CDR3 nucleotides: TGTGCCAGCAGTTTATTAGATACGCAGTATTTT. Translated: CASSLLDTQYF.